The clone carrying this T cell receptor beta chain was seen many times. TCRbeta library preparation incorporated unique molecular identifiers. TCRdb passed the PCR reads through MiXCR, listing each CDR3 protein once. There are over 300,000 distinct CDR3 sequences in the sample; under 13% occur only once, and 2% to 3% lies in the top ten. This record belongs to a study of T-cell reconstitution after alpha-beta-depleted transplantation in children. The germline V gene encodes CDR1 MNHEY and CDR2 SVGAGI. V was pared by 7 bases and J by 3 bases, with 16 bases between. The CDR3 loop spans 14 amino acids. This chain joins TRBV6-5 and TRBJ2-7, with TRBD2 as a possible D gene (5 bases). The starting material was PBMCs from the stem cell graft donor, obtained from the stem cell graft. This clonotype was obtained from a human donor who donated a stem cell graft to a child with acute lymphoblastic leukemia. CDR3 DNA: TGTGCCAGCACCCGGGATGACATCGACTACGAGCAGTACTTC. It codes for CASTRDDIDYEQYF.